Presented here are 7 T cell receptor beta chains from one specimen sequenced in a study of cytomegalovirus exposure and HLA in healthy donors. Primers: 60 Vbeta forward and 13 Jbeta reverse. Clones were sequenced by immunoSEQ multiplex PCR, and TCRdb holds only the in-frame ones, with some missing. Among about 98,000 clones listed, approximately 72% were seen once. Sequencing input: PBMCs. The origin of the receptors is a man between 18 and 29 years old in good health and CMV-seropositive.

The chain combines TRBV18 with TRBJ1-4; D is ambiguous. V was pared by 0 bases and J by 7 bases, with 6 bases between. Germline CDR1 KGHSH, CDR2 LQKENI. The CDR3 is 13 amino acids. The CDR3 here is CASSPPSGEKLFF. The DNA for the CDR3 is TGTGCCAGCTCACCACCGTCGGGTGAAAAACTGTTTTTT.

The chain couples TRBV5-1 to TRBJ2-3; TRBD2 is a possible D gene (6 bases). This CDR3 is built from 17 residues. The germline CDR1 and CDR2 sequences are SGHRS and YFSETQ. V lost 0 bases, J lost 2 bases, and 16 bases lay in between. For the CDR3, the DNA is TGCGCCAGCAGCTTGGGGCTTGTGGGGGGACCCACAGATACGCAGTATTTT. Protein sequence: CASSLGLVGGPTDTQYF.

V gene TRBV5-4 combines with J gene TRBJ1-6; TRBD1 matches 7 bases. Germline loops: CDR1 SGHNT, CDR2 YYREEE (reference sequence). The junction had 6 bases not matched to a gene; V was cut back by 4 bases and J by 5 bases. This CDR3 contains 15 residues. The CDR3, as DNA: TGTGCCAGCAGCCTGTCCGGGACAGATAATTCACCCCTCCACTTT. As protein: CASSLSGTDNSPLHF.

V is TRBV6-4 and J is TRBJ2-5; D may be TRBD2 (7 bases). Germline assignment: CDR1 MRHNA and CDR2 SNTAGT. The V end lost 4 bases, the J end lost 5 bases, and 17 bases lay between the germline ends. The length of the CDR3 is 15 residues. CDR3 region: CASSVVGGPWETQYF. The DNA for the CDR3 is TGTGCCAGCAGTGTGGTGGGGGGGCCTTGGGAGACCCAGTACTTC.

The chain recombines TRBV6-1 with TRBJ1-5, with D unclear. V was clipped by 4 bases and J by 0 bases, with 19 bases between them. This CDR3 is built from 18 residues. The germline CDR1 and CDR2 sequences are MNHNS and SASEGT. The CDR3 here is CASSARPRGNGSNQPQHF. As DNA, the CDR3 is TGTGCCAGCAGTGCGAGACCCCGGGGTAATGGTAGCAATCAGCCCCAGCATTTT.

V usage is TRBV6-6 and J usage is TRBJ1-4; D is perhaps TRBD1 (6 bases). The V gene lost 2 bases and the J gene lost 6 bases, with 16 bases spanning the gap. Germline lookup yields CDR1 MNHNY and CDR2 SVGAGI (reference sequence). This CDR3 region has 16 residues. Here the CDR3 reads CASSYAPGGRDEKLFF. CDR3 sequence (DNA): TGTGCCAGCAGTTACGCCCCGGGGGGCAGGGATGAAAAACTGTTTTTT.

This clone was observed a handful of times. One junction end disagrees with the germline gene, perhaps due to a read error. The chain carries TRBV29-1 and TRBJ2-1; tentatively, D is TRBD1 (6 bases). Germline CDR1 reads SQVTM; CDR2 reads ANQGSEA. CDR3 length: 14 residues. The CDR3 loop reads CSANGPSGQYEQLF. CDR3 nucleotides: TGCAGCGCAAACGGTCCGTCGGGACAATATGAGCAGCTCTTC.